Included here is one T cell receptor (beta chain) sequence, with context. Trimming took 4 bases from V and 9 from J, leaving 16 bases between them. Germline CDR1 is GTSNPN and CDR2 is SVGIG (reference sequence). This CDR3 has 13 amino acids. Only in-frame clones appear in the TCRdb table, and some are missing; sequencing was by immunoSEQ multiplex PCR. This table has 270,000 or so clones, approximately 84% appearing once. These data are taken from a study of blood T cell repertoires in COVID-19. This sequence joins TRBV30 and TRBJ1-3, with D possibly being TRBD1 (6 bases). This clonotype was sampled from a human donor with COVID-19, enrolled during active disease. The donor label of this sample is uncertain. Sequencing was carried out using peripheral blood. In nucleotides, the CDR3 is TGTGCCTGGAAGGCAGGGGCCCGAAGCACCATATATTTT. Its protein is CAWKAGARSTIYF. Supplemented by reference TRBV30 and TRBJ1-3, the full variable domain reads SQTIHQWPATLVQPVGSPLSLECTVEGTSNPNLYWYRQAAGRGLQLLFYSVGIGQISSEVPQNLSASRPQDRQFILSSKKLLLSDSGFYLCAWKAGARSTIYFGEGSWLTVV.